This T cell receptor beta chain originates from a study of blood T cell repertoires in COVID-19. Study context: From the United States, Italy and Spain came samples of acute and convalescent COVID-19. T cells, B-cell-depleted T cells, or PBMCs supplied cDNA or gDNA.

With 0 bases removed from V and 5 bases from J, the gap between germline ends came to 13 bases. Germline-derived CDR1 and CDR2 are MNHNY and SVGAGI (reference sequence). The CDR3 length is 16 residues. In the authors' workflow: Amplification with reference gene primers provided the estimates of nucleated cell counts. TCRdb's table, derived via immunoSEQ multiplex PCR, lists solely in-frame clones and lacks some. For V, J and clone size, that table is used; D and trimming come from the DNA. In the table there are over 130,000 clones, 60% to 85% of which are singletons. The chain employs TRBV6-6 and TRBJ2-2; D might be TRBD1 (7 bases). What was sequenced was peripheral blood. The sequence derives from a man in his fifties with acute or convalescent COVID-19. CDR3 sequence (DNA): TGTGCCAGCAGTTACTCGGAGGGGGCCGGGACCGGGGAGCTGTTTTTT. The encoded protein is CASSYSEGAGTGELFF.